This TCR beta chain was identified during a study of blood T cell repertoires in COVID-19. In the study overall: Samples of COVID-19 (acute and convalescent) were obtained from the United States, Italy and Spain.

V was pared by 3 bases and J by 4 bases, with 3 bases of the junction left unmatched. There are 14 residues in the CDR3. Germline CDR1 is SGDLS and CDR2 is YYNGEE. Profiled with immunoSEQ multiplex PCR; TCRdb holds only in-frame clones, not every one. The table includes around 300,000 clones, nearly 90% detected once. This clone was seen a single time. Sequencing was carried out using peripheral blood. The rearrangement uses TRBV9 and TRBJ2-5; 10 bases fit TRBD1. The clonotype originates from a woman in her thirties or forties with COVID-19, enrolled during active disease. The CDR3 DNA reads TGTGCCAGCAGCGATCGGACAGGGGGAGAGACCCAGTACTTC. Translating gives CASSDRTGGETQYF.